The sequence of this TCR beta chain was determined in a study of T cell repertoires in cytomegalovirus infection. Study details: Carrying CMV and the relevant HLA type showed in public TCR beta signatures.

This clonotype was found a few times. TCRdb re-analysed the reads in MiXCR, keeping a single row per CDR3 protein. Of 200,000 or so distinct CDR3 sequences in the sample, roughly 27% were seen once. With 5 bases clipped from V and 5 bases from J, the junction kept 9 bases outside the gene matches. The germline V gene encodes CDR1 SGHVS and CDR2 FQNEAQ. The CDR3 sequence is 15 residues long. The sequenced sample was PBMCs. V is TRBV7-8 and J is TRBJ2-7; the match to TRBD1 covers 10 bases. The TCR was taken from a human donor in good health (CMV status not recorded). Some clones in this sample may be carry-over from other donors' samples. The CDR3 sequence is CASSPRTGGLDEQYF. The CDR3 DNA is TGTGCCAGCAGCCCGCGGACAGGGGGATTAGACGAGCAGTACTTC.